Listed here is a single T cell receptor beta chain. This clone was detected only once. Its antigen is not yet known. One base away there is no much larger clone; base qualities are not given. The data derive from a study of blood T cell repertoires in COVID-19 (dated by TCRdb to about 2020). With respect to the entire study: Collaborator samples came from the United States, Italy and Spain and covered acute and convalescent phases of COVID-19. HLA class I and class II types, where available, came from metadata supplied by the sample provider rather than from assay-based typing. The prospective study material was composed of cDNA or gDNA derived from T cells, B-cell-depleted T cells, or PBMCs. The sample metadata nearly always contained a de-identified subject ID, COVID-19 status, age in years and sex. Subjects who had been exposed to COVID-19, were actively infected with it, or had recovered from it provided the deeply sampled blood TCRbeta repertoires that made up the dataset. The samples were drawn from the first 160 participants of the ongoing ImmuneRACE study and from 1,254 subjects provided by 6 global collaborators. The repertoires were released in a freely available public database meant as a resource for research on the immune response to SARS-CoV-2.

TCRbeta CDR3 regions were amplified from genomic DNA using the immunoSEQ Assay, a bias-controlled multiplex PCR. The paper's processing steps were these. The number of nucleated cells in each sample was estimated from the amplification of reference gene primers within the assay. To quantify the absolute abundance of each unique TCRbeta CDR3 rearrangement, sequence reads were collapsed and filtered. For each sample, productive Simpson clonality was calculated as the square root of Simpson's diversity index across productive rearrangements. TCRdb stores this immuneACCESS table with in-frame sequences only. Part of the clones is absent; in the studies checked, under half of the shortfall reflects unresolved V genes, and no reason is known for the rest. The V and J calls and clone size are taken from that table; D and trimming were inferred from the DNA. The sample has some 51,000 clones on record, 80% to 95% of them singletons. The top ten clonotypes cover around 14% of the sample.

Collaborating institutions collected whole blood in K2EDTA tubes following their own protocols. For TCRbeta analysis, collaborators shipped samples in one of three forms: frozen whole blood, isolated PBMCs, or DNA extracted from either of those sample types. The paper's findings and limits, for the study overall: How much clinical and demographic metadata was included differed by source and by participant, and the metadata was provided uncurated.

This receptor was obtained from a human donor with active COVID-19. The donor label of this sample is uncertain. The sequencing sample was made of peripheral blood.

The DNA reads as follows: TGCGCCAGCAGCCGAGGGGGCGCGGGGTCGAATGGCTACACCTTC. The resulting protein is CASSRGGAGSNGYTF. Recombination connected TRBV5-1 to TRBJ1-2, and TRBD1 aligns with 7 junction nucleotides. The CDR3 contains 15 residues, cysteine and phenylalanine counted. The DNA shown is the 45-base CDR3, in frame from base 1. CDR1 and CDR2 (SGHRS, YFSETQ) derive from the germline V gene. At the junction V is shortened by 4 bases and J by 6 bases; bases outside the gene matches: 12.